This is a list of T cell receptor beta chains from one sample in a study of shared clonotypes between healthy human individuals. Measured with immunoSEQ multiplex PCR; TCRdb has only the in-frame clones, and not every one. In the table there are about 490,000 clones, around 85% of which are singletons. Input material: PBMCs. The receptor source for this set is a middle-aged woman in good health. Some clones in this sample may be carry-over from other donors' samples. The CDR3 runs from the conserved cysteine through the conserved F or W. D genes are given only for firm matches. Size values are once, few and many counts, or a class for expanded clones, and some rows have none.

CDR3,DNA,D,J,size,V
CASRTDRGSGNTIYF,TGTGCCAGCAGAACTGACAGGGGCTCTGGAAACACCATATATTTT,TRBD1,TRBJ1-3,.,TRBV6-1
CASSATTGLDTGELFF,TGTGCCAGCAGCGCCACGACAGGGTTAGACACCGGGGAGCTGTTTTTT,TRBD1,TRBJ2-2,.,TRBV9
CASSEPPGLAHEQYF,TGTGCCAGCAGCGAACCCCCGGGACTAGCACACGAGCAGTACTTC,TRBD2,TRBJ2-7,many,TRBV7-2
CASSALLAGGELFF,TGCGCCAGCAGTGCCTTACTAGCCGGTGGGGAGCTGTTTTTT,.,TRBJ2-2,.,TRBV5-1
CASSPAISYEQYF,TGCGCCAGCAGCCCCGCCATCTCCTACGAGCAGTACTTC,.,TRBJ2-7,.,TRBV5-1
CASSLGGGHPAKNIQYF,TGTGCCAGCAGTCTAGGGGGGGGTCACCCAGCCAAAAACATTCAGTACTTC,.,TRBJ2-4,.,TRBV28
CASSHGRDSWSTEAFF,TGCGCCAGCAGCCACGGCCGGGACAGTTGGAGCACTGAAGCTTTCTTT,TRBD1,TRBJ1-1,.,TRBV4-3
CASSQKSPSSPGELFF,TGCGCCAGCAGCCAAAAATCCCCCAGCTCCCCCGGGGAGCTGTTTTTT,.,TRBJ2-2,.,TRBV4-1
CASSRGPNTGELFF,TGTGCCAGCAGCCGAGGACCGAACACCGGGGAGCTGTTTTTT,.,TRBJ2-2,.,TRBV2
CASSLRGQVNTEAFF,TGTGCCAGCAGCTTGCGAGGACAGGTGAACACTGAAGCTTTCTTT,TRBD1,TRBJ1-1,.,TRBV7-9
CASSFALNTGELFF,TGTGCCAGCAGCTTCGCCCTAAACACCGGGGAGCTGTTTTTT,.,TRBJ2-2,.,TRBV11-2
CASPGQDVAGANVLTF,TGTGCCAGCCCGGGACAGGACGTCGCTGGGGCCAACGTCCTGACTTTC,TRBD1,TRBJ2-6,.,TRBV5-6
CASSVDSGTYNEQFF,TGTGCCAGCAGCGTAGATAGCGGGACCTACAATGAGCAGTTCTTC,TRBD2,TRBJ2-1,.,TRBV9
CASSLAGTGGWYEQYF,TGTGCCAGCAGCTTGGCAGGGACAGGGGGCTGGTACGAGCAGTACTTC,TRBD1,TRBJ2-7,.,TRBV5-8
CASSPNPDRDPNYGYTF,TGCGCCAGCAGTCCCAACCCAGACAGGGATCCTAACTATGGCTACACCTTC,TRBD1,TRBJ1-2,.,TRBV4-1
CASSSRGLNTEAFF,TGTGCCAGCTCATCAAGGGGGTTGAACACTGAAGCTTTCTTT,.,TRBJ1-1,.,TRBV18